The TCR beta chain described here comes from a study of T cells after posttransplantation cyclophosphamide (dated by TCRdb to about 2016). The study in broad terms: Using TRB sequencing, the study followed how the T cell repertoire reconstituted after myeloablative bone marrow transplantation in which posttransplantation cyclophosphamide served as GVHD prophylaxis. Samples from about 32 PTCy-treated patients and 15 to 20 related bone marrow donors of those patients were subjected to antigen receptor sequencing. Blood from all 30 or so PTCy patients who had 1-year posttransplant specimens underwent TRB sequencing. TRB sequencing was also done on up to 3 additional blood samples from 2 to 5.2 years after transplant in 3 patients, and on pretransplant blood from 4 patients. Because TRA and TRB clonality correlated tightly in fewer than ten samples, the subsequent TCR analyses were limited to TRB only. Public TRB sequences were searched against a database of over 3,600 sequences associated with responses to pathogens, tumor antigens, self-antigens and alloantigens.

Genomic DNA was used for TRB sequencing, which was performed with the immunoSEQ assay at survey resolution or with the hsTCRB kit. The study's own analysis went as follows. The immunoSEQ software was used for initial read processing, and the LymphoSeq R package was used for repertoire analyses. Clonality was computed as 1 minus normalized Shannon entropy, and a Gini coefficient was also calculated for each TRB dataset. Phenotypes of unsorted samples were inferred by mapping TRB sequences from sorted subsets of the recipient or donor onto the same recipient's unsorted samples. Here the immuneACCESS table is served through TCRdb, limited to in-frame sequences with V and J called. Missing clones are a known gap in these copies; in checked studies unresolved V genes cover under half, and the rest lacks a known reason. V, J and clone size reflect that table, while D and trimming were determined from the DNA. Within this sample are 30,000 or so clones, with 75% to 95% of them counted one time only. 0.24% of the sample belongs to the ten largest clones.

To count as naive, T cells had to be viable CD3+CD4+ or CD3+CD8+ cells with a CCR7+CD45RA+CD45RO-CD95-CD27+CD28+ profile. Peripheral blood samples were provided by related bone marrow donors on the day of marrow donation. Peripheral blood and bone marrow mononuclear cells were isolated by Ficoll-Hypaque density centrifugation and were cryopreserved. CD4+ and CD8+ T cells, including naive and memory subsets, were sorted by FACS on a FACSAria II. Points on this clone: This receptor's antigen is unknown. Base qualities are not at hand, and no much larger clone is one base apart.

V loses 5 bases at its end and J loses 6 bases; junction bases beyond the gene matches: 11. The CDR3 runs 16 amino acids, cysteine and phenylalanine included. Solely the CDR3 DNA is kept, with 48 bases framed from the first base. CDR1 and CDR2 are read off the germline V gene as SGHTA and FQGNSA. Here is what the overall study found, with its caveats: Across 45 or so patients, recipient CMV seropositivity and CMV reactivation were highly associated with TRB clonality; PTCy diversity was similar to CNI/methotrexate controls. The TRB repertoires of T cells infiltrating skin or GI tract showed only limited overlap with the TRB repertoires of T cells in blood. Donor-recipient similarity was low at 1-2 months but increased during the first year, and donor CD8+ memory clones often dominated later blood repertoires.

In this chain, TRBV7-2 is recombined with TRBJ2-2, with TRBD2 matching 8 junction bases. The sequence came from a woman aged 60-75 years in good health, CMV-negative, and a related stem cell transplant donor. The sequenced material came from naive CD4+ T cells sorted from PBMCs. CDR3 loop: CASSELAAGMAGELFF. The nucleotide sequence reads as follows: TGTGCCAGCAGCGAACTAGCGGCTGGTATGGCCGGGGAGCTGTTTTTT.